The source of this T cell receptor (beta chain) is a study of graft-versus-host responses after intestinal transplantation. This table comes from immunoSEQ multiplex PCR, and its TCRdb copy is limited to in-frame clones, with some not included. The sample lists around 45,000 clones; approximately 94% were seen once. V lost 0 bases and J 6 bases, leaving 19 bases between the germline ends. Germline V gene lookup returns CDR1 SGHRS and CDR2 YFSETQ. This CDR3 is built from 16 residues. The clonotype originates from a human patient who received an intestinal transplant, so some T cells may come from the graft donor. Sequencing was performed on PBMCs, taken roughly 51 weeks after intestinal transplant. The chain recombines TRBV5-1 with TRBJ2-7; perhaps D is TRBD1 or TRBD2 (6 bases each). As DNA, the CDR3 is TGCGCCAGCAGCTTGGCCGCACGGGGGCTTGGGGCCGAGCAGTACTTC. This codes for CASSLAARGLGAEQYF.